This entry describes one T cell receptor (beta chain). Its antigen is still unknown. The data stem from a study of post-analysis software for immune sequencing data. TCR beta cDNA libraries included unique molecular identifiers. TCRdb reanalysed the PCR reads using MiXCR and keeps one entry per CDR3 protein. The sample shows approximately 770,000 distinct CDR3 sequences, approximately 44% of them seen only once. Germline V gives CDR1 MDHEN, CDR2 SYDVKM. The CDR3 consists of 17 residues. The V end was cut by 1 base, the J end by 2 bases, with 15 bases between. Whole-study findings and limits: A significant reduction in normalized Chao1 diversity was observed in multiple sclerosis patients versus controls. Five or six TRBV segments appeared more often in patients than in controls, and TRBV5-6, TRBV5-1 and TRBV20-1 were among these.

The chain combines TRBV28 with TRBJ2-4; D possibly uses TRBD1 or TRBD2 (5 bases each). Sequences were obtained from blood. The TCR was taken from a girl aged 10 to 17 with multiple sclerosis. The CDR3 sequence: CASSLLGTALTKNIQYF. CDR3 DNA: TGTGCCAGCAGTTTATTAGGGACCGCCTTAACCAAAAACATTCAGTACTTC.